Presented here are 9 T cell receptor beta chains from one specimen sequenced in a study of human T cells and chemical hapten exposure. From the RACE reads, TCRdb called clonotypes with MiXCR, one entry per CDR3 protein. The sample carries under 70,000 distinct CDR3 sequences, about 11% recorded once. Time point: pre-sensitization, week 0. Treatment in this sample: therapeutic diphenylcyclopropenone sensitization with weekly scalp DPC. Sequencing was performed on whole blood, taken in connection with sensitization to the hapten diphenylcyclopropenone (DPC). Every receptor here comes from a woman in her forties with alopecia areata. Some clones in this sample may be carry-over from other donors' samples.

The chain is built from TRBV4-3 and TRBJ2-1, with D maybe TRBD2 (6 bases). V was clipped by 5 bases and J by 7 bases, with 15 bases between them. The CDR3 is 14 residues long. The germline CDR1 and CDR2 sequences are LGHNA and YSLEER. The CDR3 sequence is CASSVGLGPNEQFF. Here the CDR3 DNA reads TGCGCCAGCAGCGTGGGACTCGGGCCTAATGAGCAGTTCTTC.

There are a few counts of this clonotype. CDR3 in amino acids: CASSQESRNQPQHF. For the CDR3, the DNA is TGTGCCAGCAGCCAAGAGTCTCGCAATCAGCCCCAGCATTTT. This chain uses TRBV3-1 with TRBJ1-5; D not certain. V was shortened by 0 bases and J by 2 bases, with 5 bases between the two germline ends. CDR1 is LGHDT and CDR2 is YNNKEL in the germline V gene (reference sequence). This CDR3 is 14 amino acids long.

The V call is TRBV29-1, the J call TRBJ1-2; 7 bases agree with TRBD1. The CDR3 sequence is 12 residues long. V shed 4 bases and J 12 bases; nucleotides not matched to a gene: 11. From germline, CDR1 is SQVTM and CDR2 ANQGSEA. DNA for the CDR3: TGCAGCGTTGTACAGGGGTTACAGGGGAACACCTTC. Protein: CSVVQGLQGNTF.

This clonotype was seen only a few times. This sequence may be a read error, since a much larger clone differs from it by one base. The chain uses TRBV14 and TRBJ2-3; 7 bases map to TRBD2. V gave up 2 bases and J gave up 0 bases; unmatched junction bases: 5. There are 16 residues in the CDR3. CDR1 is SGHDN, CDR2 FVKESK, per germline. CDR3 loop: CASSQPNSGSTDTQYF. As DNA, the CDR3 is TGTGCCAGCAGCCAACCTAATAGCGGGAGCACAGATACGCAGTATTTT.

The rearrangement links TRBV11-2 to TRBJ2-7; 8 bases align to TRBD2. The CDR3 extends over 15 amino acids. CDR1 and CDR2 (germline): SGHAT, FQNNGV. V was pared by 1 base and J by 6 bases, with 8 bases of the junction left unmatched. The CDR3 loop is CASSLVAGTSSEQYF. The CDR3 DNA sequence: TGTGCCAGCAGCTTAGTCGCCGGGACTAGTTCCGAGCAGTACTTC.

The rearrangement joins TRBV9 to TRBJ1-2; TRBD1 is a possible D gene (5 bases). Germline loops: CDR1 SGDLS, CDR2 YYNGEE. This CDR3 region has 15 residues. Trimming pared 0 bases from V and 4 bases from J, leaving 13 bases between. The CDR3 sequence is CASSVGQSISYGYTF. The CDR3, as DNA: TGTGCCAGCAGCGTAGGACAGAGCATTTCCTATGGCTACACCTTC.

In its sample, this clonotype was seen many times. The gene calls are TRBV2 and TRBJ2-1, with a weak D call TRBD2 (6 bases). Germline V gene data show CDR1 as SNHLY and CDR2 as FYNNEI. CDR3 length: 13 amino acids. Trimming left V 3 bases short and J 9 bases short, with 12 bases between. The CDR3 DNA is TGTGCCAGCAGTGATCCGGGGCGGGGTGAGCAGTTCTTC. Its translation: CASSDPGRGEQFF.

The sample holds a few counts of this clonotype. The chain combines TRBV30 with TRBJ1-5, with D maybe TRBD1 (6 bases). This CDR3 has 15 residues. Per germline, CDR1 GTSNPN and CDR2 SVGIG (reference sequence). V lost 1 base to trimming and J lost 2 bases, with 12 bases between them. The CDR3 sequence is CAWSGGQTGNQPQHF. The DNA of the CDR3 is TGTGCCTGGAGTGGGGGGCAGACGGGCAATCAGCCCCAGCATTTT. Together with reference TRBV30 and TRBJ1-5, the CDR3 gives the full variable domain: SQTIHQWPATLVQPVGSPLSLECTVEGTSNPNLYWYRQAAGRGLQLLFYSVGIGQISSEVPQNLSASRPQDRQFILSSKKLLLSDSGFYLCAWSGGQTGNQPQHFGDGTRLSIL.

Only one count was recorded for this clonotype. This sequence may be a read error, since a much larger clone differs from it by one base. The rearrangement joins TRBV6-4 to TRBJ2-2, with 15 positions matching TRBD2. This CDR3 spans 23 amino acids. Germline CDR1 is MRHNA and CDR2 is SNTAGT. The V gene end was trimmed by 4 bases and the J gene end by 2 bases; junction bases not matched to a gene: 20. The CDR3 DNA follows: TGTGCCAGCAGTGGAAACCGATGGACTAGCGGGGGGGCCTACCCCTCTAACACCGGGGAGCTGTTTTTT. As protein: CASSGNRWTSGGAYPSNTGELFF.